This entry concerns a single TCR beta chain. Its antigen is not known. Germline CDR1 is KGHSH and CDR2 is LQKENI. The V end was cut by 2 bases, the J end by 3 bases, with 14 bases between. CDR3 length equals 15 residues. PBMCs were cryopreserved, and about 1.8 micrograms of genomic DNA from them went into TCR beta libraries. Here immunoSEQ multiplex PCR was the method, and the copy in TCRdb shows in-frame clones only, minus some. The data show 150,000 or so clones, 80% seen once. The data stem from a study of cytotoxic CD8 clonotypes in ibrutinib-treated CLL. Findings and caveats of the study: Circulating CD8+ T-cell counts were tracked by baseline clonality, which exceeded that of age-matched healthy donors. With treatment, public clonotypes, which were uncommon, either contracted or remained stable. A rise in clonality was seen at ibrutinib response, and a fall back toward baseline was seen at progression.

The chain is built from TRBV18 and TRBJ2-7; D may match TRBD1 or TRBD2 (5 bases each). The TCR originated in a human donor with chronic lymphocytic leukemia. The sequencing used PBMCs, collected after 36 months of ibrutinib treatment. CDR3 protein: CASSPGDGEFYEQYF. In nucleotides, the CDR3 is TGTGCCAGCTCACCAGGGGACGGGGAATTCTACGAGCAGTACTTC.